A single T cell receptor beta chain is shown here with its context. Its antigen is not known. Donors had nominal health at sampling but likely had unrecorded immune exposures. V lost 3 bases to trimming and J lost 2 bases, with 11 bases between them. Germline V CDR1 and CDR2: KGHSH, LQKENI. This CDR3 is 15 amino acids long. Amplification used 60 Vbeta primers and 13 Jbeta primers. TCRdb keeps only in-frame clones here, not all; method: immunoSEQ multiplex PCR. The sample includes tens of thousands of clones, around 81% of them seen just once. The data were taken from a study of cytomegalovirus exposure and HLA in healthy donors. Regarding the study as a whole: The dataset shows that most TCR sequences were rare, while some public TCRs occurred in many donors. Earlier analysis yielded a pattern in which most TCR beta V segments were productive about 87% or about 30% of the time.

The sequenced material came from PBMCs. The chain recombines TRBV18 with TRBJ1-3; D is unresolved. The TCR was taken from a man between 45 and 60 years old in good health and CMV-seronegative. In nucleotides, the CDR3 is TGTGCCAGCTCACCTGCTTCCGGGACTGGAAACACCATATATTTT. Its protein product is CASSPASGTGNTIYF.